Listed here are 30 T cell receptor beta chains from one sample, sequenced in a study of early T cells in non-severe SARS-CoV-2 infection. From the 5' RACE reads, TCRdb called clonotypes with MiXCR, one entry per CDR3 protein. The sample shows 35,000 to 45,000 distinct CDR3 sequences, 5.3% of them seen only once. Sequencing used whole blood. The receptors were gathered from an adult who was a healthcare worker with PCR-confirmed SARS-CoV-2 infection or an uninfected control (not recorded which).

This clonotype was counted only a few times. V gene TRBV11-2 combines with J gene TRBJ2-5; D gene ambiguous. In germline, CDR1 is SGHAT, CDR2 FQNNGV. This CDR3 is built from 15 residues. V dropped 1 base and J dropped 4 bases, with 13 bases sitting between them. CDR3 bases: TGTGCCAGCAGCTTAGTTCCTCTTGCTAGAGAGACCCAGTACTTC. Its translation: CASSLVPLARETQYF.

This clonotype was observed at least ten times. The J gene is TRBJ2-1, the V gene TRBV20-1; TRBD2 agrees at 12 bases. V lost 6 bases to trimming and J lost 0 bases; unmatched junction nucleotides: 12. Germline lookup yields CDR1 DFQATT and CDR2 SNEGSKA (reference sequence). This CDR3 has 18 amino acids. The CDR3 DNA is TGCAGTGCCAGGCTCCCTAGCGGGAGGGGACCCTCCTACAATGAGCAGTTCTTC. Translation gives CSARLPSGRGPSYNEQFF.

This clonotype was observed at least ten times. The chain couples TRBV7-2 to TRBJ2-1; 7 nucleotides match TRBD1. The V gene end was trimmed by 6 bases and the J gene end by 0 bases; junction bases not matched to a gene: 5. CDR1 is SGHTA, CDR2 FQGNSA, per germline. The CDR3 is 15 amino acids. CDR3 loop: CASSPDRSSYNEQFF. The CDR3, as DNA: TGTGCCAGCAGTCCGGACAGGAGCTCCTACAATGAGCAGTTCTTC.

In its sample, this clonotype was seen many times. The chain carries TRBV20-1 and TRBJ2-3; D could derive from TRBD1 or TRBD2 (6 bases each). This CDR3 is built from 14 residues. The V end was cut by 3 bases, the J end by 3 bases, with 13 bases between. CDR1 and CDR2 from the germline V gene are DFQATT and SNEGSKA (reference sequence). The CDR3 DNA reads TGCAGTGCTAGTCCCGGGGGCAGGACAGATACGCAGTATTTT. This translates into CSASPGGRTDTQYF.

The sample holds many counts of this clonotype. The chain is built from TRBV5-1 and TRBJ2-1; D remains ambiguous. The germline CDR1 and CDR2 sequences are SGHRS and YFSETQ. Trimming removed 1 base at V and 5 bases at J, with 7 bases between. CDR3 length equals 13 residues. The DNA of the CDR3 is TGCGCCAGCAGCTTGTTAGTCAACAATGAGCAGTTCTTC. Protein sequence: CASSLLVNNEQFF. Full variable domain (rest looked up from reference TRBV5-1 and TRBJ2-1): KAGVTQTPRYLIKTRGQQVTLSCSPISGHRSVSWYQQTPGQGLQFLFEYFSETQRNKGNFPGRFSGRQFSNSRSEMNVSTLELGDSALYLCASSLLVNNEQFFGPGTRLTVL.

This clonotype was observed many times. J is TRBJ2-3 and V is TRBV12-2; the D call TRBD2 from the table was never checked on the DNA. TRBV12-2 is deemed a pseudogene. CDR3 length: 18 residues. The CDR3: CASRLSPTTSGTGDTQYF. The DNA for the CDR3 is TGTGCAAGTCGCTTGAGTCCAACGACTAGCGGGACGGGTGATACGCAGTATTTT.

This chain uses TRBV6-2 or TRBV6-3 with TRBJ1-1, with D possibly TRBD1 on 5 matching bases. The CDR3 has 14 amino acids. Germline CDR1 MNHEY, CDR2 SVGEGT. Between the trimmed V and J ends, which lost 6 bases and 5 bases, there was a span of 16 bases. The CDR3 sequence: CASRYSGGGTEAFF. The CDR3 DNA follows: TGTGCCAGCAGGTACAGTGGGGGAGGAACTGAAGCTTTCTTT.

In this sample, this clonotype turned up many times. The V call is TRBV2, the J call TRBJ1-4; D is unresolved. V was clipped by 6 bases and J by 1 base, with 6 bases between them. The CDR3 contains 13 residues. Germline V gene sequence: CDR1 SNHLY, CDR2 FYNNEI. DNA of the CDR3: TGTGCCAGCAGCCTTCGAACTAATGAAAAACTGTTTTTT. This codes for CASSLRTNEKLFF.

There are many counts of this clonotype. This chain joins TRBV28 and TRBJ2-1, with 11 bases matching TRBD2. Germline-derived CDR1 and CDR2 are MDHEN and SYDVKM. This CDR3 region has 16 residues. The junction had 6 bases not matched to a gene; V was cut back by 3 bases and J by 5 bases. CDR3 loop: CASSLSGTSGHNEQFF. As DNA, the CDR3 is TGTGCCAGCAGTTTGTCCGGGACTAGCGGCCACAATGAGCAGTTCTTC.

This clonotype counts as medium-sized. J is TRBJ1-1 and V is TRBV10-3, with D unclear. V was trimmed by 2 bases and J by 7 bases, leaving 11 bases between them. CDR3 size: 13 residues. In germline, CDR1 is ENHRY, CDR2 SYGVKD. In nucleotides, the CDR3 is TGTGCCATCAGTGAGGGGCGAGGCCTTGAAGCTTTCTTT. It translates to CAISEGRGLEAFF.

The table lists this clonotype with a few counts. The J gene is TRBJ2-1, the V gene TRBV27; D call uncertain. Per germline, CDR1 MNHEY and CDR2 SMNVEV (reference sequence). V gave up 3 bases and J gave up 8 bases, with 5 bases separating them. The CDR3 sequence is 11 residues long. CDR3: CASSFYDEQFF. The CDR3 DNA follows: TGTGCCAGCAGTTTTTATGATGAGCAGTTCTTC.

CDR3: CASSLGYNEKLFF. As DNA, the CDR3 is TGTGCCAGCAGTTTAGGGTATAATGAAAAACTGTTTTTT. The V call is TRBV28, the J call TRBJ1-4; D is uncertain. The CDR3 consists of 13 residues. Germline values: CDR1 MDHEN, CDR2 SYDVKM. V was pared by 2 bases and J by 4 bases, with 5 bases between. Filled out from reference TRBV28 and TRBJ1-4, the complete variable domain reads DVKVTQSSRYLVKRTGEKVFLECVQDMDHENMFWYRQDPGLGLRLIYFSYDVKMKEKGDIPEGYSVSREKKERFSLILESASTNQTSMYLCASSLGYNEKLFFGSGTQLSVL.

This clonotype was counted ten times or more. CDR3: CASRAGTSSYEQYF. CDR3 DNA: TGTGCCAGCAGGGCCGGGACTAGCTCCTACGAGCAGTACTTC. The chain combines TRBV12-3 or TRBV12-4 with TRBJ2-7; TRBD2 matches at 8 bases. The J segment lost 0 bases and the V segment lost 6 bases, leaving 4 bases of the junction unmatched. The CDR3 totals 14 residues.

To note about this clonotype: A read error may be the cause here, since a much bigger clone is one base away. V and J are TRBV28 and TRBJ2-1, with D perhaps matching TRBD2 (5 bases). V lost 3 bases to trimming and J lost 12 bases, with 15 bases between them. The CDR3 consists of 13 residues. Per the germline V gene, CDR1 is MDHEN and CDR2 is SYDVKM. This chain's CDR3 is CASSFRGMGRQFF. CDR3 bases: TGTGCCAGCAGTTTCCGGGGTATGGGAAGGCAGTTCTTC.

This clonotype was picked up many times. This chain links TRBV7-9 with TRBJ1-5; D gene unclear. CDR3 length equals 12 residues. CDR1 and CDR2 (germline): SEHNR, FQNEAQ (reference sequence). The V and J ends lost 1 base and 5 bases respectively, with 3 bases between them. The CDR3: CASSLVDQPQHF. The CDR3 region has the DNA TGTGCCAGCAGCTTAGTTGATCAGCCCCAGCATTTT.

In its sample, this clonotype was seen a few times. The gene calls are TRBV12-3 or TRBV12-4 and TRBJ1-5, with a possible D match to TRBD1 (5 bases). V lost 3 bases to trimming and J lost 6 bases, with 9 bases between them. This CDR3 is built from 13 residues. The CDR3 sequence: CASSLGGIQPQHF. CDR3 sequence (DNA): TGTGCCAGCAGTTTGGGGGGAATTCAGCCCCAGCATTTT.

The V gene is TRBV28, the J gene TRBJ1-5, with D perhaps matching TRBD1 (6 bases). Germline V gene data show CDR1 as MDHEN and CDR2 as SYDVKM. There are 14 residues in the CDR3. The ends were cut back, 2 bases at V and 4 bases at J, with 9 bases in the middle. This chain's CDR3 is CASSLGGPNQPQHF. The CDR3 DNA sequence: TGTGCCAGCAGTTTAGGGGGGCCTAATCAGCCCCAGCATTTT.

This clonotype was detected many times. The CDR3 reads CSASRGNYNEQFF. As DNA, the CDR3 is TGCAGTGCTAGCAGGGGAAACTACAATGAGCAGTTCTTC. The chain carries TRBV20-1 and TRBJ2-1; tentatively, D is TRBD1 (6 bases). The CDR3 is made up of 13 amino acids. CDR1 and CDR2 (germline): DFQATT, SNEGSKA (reference sequence). The V end lost 3 bases, the J end lost 3 bases, and 9 bases lay between the germline ends.

This clonotype was detected many times. The V and J genes are TRBV5-4 and TRBJ1-1; a weak D match, TRBD1 (5 bases). The CDR3 runs 14 residues. Germline CDR1 and CDR2: SGHNT and YYREEE (reference sequence). The V end was cut by 2 bases, the J end by 2 bases, with 10 bases between. This chain's CDR3 is CASSFRDDNTEAFF. CDR3 coding DNA: TGTGCCAGCAGCTTCCGGGACGACAACACTGAAGCTTTCTTT.

This chain joins TRBV20-1 and TRBJ1-1; 8 nucleotides align to TRBD1. The germline V gene encodes CDR1 DFQATT and CDR2 SNEGSKA (reference sequence). The CDR3 consists of 14 residues. The J segment lost 3 bases and the V segment lost 1 base, leaving 4 bases of the junction unmatched. The CDR3 is CSARVLDRDTEAFF. CDR3 DNA: TGCAGTGCTAGAGTTCTGGACAGGGACACTGAAGCTTTCTTT.

This chain's CDR3 is CASSFLAGTPDEQFF. CDR3 coding DNA: TGTGCCAGCAGTTTTCTAGCGGGGACCCCGGATGAGCAGTTCTTC. The chain carries TRBV28 and TRBJ2-1; 9 bases are a match to TRBD2. The V segment lost 3 bases and the J segment 8 bases; nucleotides outside the gene matches: 8. This CDR3 region has 15 residues. The germline CDR1 and CDR2 sequences are MDHEN and SYDVKM.

This clonotype was observed at least ten times. The chain combines TRBV29-1 with TRBJ2-3; D is perhaps TRBD2 (6 bases). The CDR3 extends over 14 amino acids. Germline V gives CDR1 SQVTM, CDR2 ANQGSEA. V was pared by 0 bases and J by 6 bases, with 13 bases between. The CDR3 spells CSVEELGSGDTQYF. In nucleotides, the CDR3 is TGCAGCGTTGAAGAATTAGGTAGCGGCGATACGCAGTATTTT.

This clonotype was found many times. The chain couples TRBV7-2 to TRBJ1-2, with 9 bases identical to TRBD1. Germline-derived CDR1 and CDR2 are SGHTA and FQGNSA. The V segment lost 0 bases and the J segment 7 bases; nucleotides outside the gene matches: 6. The CDR3 is made up of 15 amino acids. The CDR3 DNA sequence: TGTGCCAGCAGCTTAGCCATGGACAGGGGTAGTGGCTACACCTTC. Protein product: CASSLAMDRGSGYTF.

CDR3: CASTPRTGYNSPLHF. CDR3 nucleotides: TGTGCCAGCACTCCCAGAACAGGATATAATTCACCCCTCCACTTT. The V call is TRBV11-2, the J call TRBJ1-6; D is possibly TRBD1 (5 bases). V dropped 7 bases and J dropped 4 bases, with 14 bases sitting between them. The CDR3 runs to 15 residues. CDR1 and CDR2 from the germline V gene are SGHAT and FQNNGV.

In this sample, this clonotype turned up a few times. The rearrangement uses TRBV7-9 and TRBJ2-5, with a tentative D call TRBD2 (6 bases). The CDR3 length is 13 residues. The germline V gene has CDR1 SEHNR and CDR2 FQNEAQ (reference sequence). With 6 bases removed from V and 4 bases from J, the gap between germline ends came to 12 bases. CDR3 in amino acids: CASRPPGGETQYF. For the CDR3, the DNA is TGTGCCAGCAGGCCCCCCGGGGGAGAGACCCAGTACTTC.

This clonotype came up a few times. The J gene is TRBJ2-7, the V gene TRBV24-1; D is perhaps TRBD1 or TRBD2 (7 bases each). This CDR3 region has 16 residues. Germline-derived CDR1 and CDR2 are KGHDR and SFDVKD. Trimming left V 4 bases short and J 5 bases short, with 20 bases between. The CDR3 spells CATSDSGGRGSDEQYF. The CDR3 DNA follows: TGTGCCACCAGTGACTCGGGGGGCAGGGGGTCCGACGAGCAGTACTTC.

This clonotype was observed many times. CDR3 amino acids: CASSPRQETDTQYF. The DNA for the CDR3 is TGTGCCAGCAGCCCGCGACAGGAAACAGATACGCAGTATTTT. The chain employs TRBV4-2 and TRBJ2-3; TRBD1 might be the D (6 bases). Germline V lookup: CDR1 LGHNA, CDR2 YNFKEQ. This CDR3 spans 14 amino acids. V was clipped by 4 bases and J by 3 bases, with 11 bases between them.

This clonotype was recorded at least ten times. J is TRBJ2-1 and V is TRBV5-1, with 9 bases lining up with TRBD1. The trim removed 5 bases at V and 3 bases at J, leaving 6 bases unmatched. The germline V gene encodes CDR1 SGHRS and CDR2 YFSETQ. The CDR3 is made up of 15 amino acids. The CDR3 sequence: CASRGGTGFYNEQFF. CDR3 nucleotides: TGCGCCAGCAGGGGCGGGACAGGGTTCTACAATGAGCAGTTCTTC.

The table lists this clonotype with many counts. J is TRBJ2-1 and V is TRBV7-2, with D tentatively TRBD1 or TRBD2 (6 bases each). The V end was cut by 4 bases, the J end by 8 bases, with 18 bases between. Per the germline V gene, CDR1 is SGHTA and CDR2 is FQGNSA. The CDR3 sequence is 15 residues long. Written as DNA, the CDR3 is TGTGCCAGCAGCTCCCGTTATTGGGGGGCCTATGAGCAGTTCTTC. This codes for CASSSRYWGAYEQFF.

This clonotype was found many times. The chain links TRBV9 to TRBJ2-2; 7 bases are shared with TRBD2. Unmatched junction bases numbered 8, after V lost 0 bases and J lost 3 bases. This CDR3 spans 17 amino acids. Germline V gives CDR1 SGDLS, CDR2 YYNGEE. The CDR3 coding sequence is TGTGCCAGCAGCGTAGGGGAGGGACTACCATACACCGGGGAGCTGTTTTTT. Protein product: CASSVGEGLPYTGELFF.